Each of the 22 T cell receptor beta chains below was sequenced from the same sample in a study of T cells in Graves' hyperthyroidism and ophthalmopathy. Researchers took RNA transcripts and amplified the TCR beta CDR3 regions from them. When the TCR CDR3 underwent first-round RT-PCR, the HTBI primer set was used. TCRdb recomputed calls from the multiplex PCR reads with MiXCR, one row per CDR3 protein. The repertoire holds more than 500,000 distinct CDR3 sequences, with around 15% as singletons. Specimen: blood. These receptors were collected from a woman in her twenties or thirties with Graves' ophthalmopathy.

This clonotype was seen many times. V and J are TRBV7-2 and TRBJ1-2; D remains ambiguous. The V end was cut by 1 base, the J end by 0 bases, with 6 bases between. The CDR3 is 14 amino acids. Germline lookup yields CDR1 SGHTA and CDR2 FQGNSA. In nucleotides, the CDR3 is TGTGCCAGCAGCTTAGTCAGTGCTAACTATGGCTACACCTTC. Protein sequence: CASSLVSANYGYTF.

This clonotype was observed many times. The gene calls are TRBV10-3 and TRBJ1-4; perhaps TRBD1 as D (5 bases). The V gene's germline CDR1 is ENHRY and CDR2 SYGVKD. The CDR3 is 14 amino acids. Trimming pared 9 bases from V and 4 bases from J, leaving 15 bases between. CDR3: CAISNGGVNEKLFF. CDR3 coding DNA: TGTGCCATATCGAACGGGGGAGTTAATGAAAAACTGTTTTTT.

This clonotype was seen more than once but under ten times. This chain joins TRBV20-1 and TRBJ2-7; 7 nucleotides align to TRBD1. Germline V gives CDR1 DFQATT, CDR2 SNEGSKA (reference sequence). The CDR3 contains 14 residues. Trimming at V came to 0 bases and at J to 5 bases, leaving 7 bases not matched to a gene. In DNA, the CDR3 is TGCAGTGCTAGAGATGACAGGGCAAACCACGAGCAGTACTTC. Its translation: CSARDDRANHEQYF.

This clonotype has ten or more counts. The CDR3 coding sequence is TGTGCCAGCAGCTTAGGTAGACTAGCGGGAGTAATGCACGAGCAGTACTTC. Its protein is CASSLGRLAGVMHEQYF. J is TRBJ2-7 and V is TRBV7-9; 12 bases are shared with TRBD2. J was trimmed by 5 bases and V by 1 base; bases with no gene match: 9. Germline CDR1 and CDR2: SEHNR and FQNEAQ (reference sequence). The CDR3 runs 17 residues.

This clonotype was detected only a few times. CDR3 protein: CASSVGIAGGPSETQYF. The CDR3 nucleotides read TGCGCCAGCAGTGTAGGGATAGCGGGAGGGCCCTCAGAGACCCAGTACTTC. The chain is built from TRBV10-1 and TRBJ2-5, with TRBD2 matching over 11 bases. After removal of 4 bases from V and 4 bases from J, the junction contained 11 bases not matched to a gene. Germline V CDR1 and CDR2: WNHNN, SYGVQD (reference sequence). The CDR3 is made up of 17 amino acids.

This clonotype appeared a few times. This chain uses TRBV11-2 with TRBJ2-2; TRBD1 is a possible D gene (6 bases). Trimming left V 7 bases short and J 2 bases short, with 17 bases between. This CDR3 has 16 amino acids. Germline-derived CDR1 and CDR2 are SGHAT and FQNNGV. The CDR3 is CASKTIGQRNTGELFF. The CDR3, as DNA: TGTGCCAGCAAAACTATCGGACAGCGAAACACCGGGGAGCTGTTTTTT.

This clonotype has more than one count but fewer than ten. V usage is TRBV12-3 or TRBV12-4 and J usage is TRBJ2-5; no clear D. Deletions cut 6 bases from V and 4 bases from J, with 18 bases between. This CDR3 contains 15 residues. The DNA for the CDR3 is TGTGCCAGCAGGAAAGCTGGCTCGCAGTCAGAGACCCAGTACTTC. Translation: CASRKAGSQSETQYF.

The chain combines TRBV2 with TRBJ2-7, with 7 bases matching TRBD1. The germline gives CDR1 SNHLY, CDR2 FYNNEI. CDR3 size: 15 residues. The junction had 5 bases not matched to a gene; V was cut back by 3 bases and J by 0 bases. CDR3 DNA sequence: TGTGCCAGCAGTGAGTGGGACAGTAACTCCTACGAGCAGTACTTC. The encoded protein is CASSEWDSNSYEQYF. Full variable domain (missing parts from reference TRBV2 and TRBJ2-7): EPEVTQTPSHQVTQMGQEVILRCVPISNHLYFYWYRQILGQKVEFLVSFYNNEISEKSEIFDDQFSVERPDGSNFTLKIRSTKLEDSAMYFCASSEWDSNSYEQYFGPGTRLTVT.

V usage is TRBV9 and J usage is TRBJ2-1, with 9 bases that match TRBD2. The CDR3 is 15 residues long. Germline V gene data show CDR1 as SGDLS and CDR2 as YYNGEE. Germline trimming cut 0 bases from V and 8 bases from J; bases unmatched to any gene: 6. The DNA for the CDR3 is TGTGCCAGCAGCGTAGGAGCGGGAGGAACCGATGAGCAGTTCTTC. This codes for CASSVGAGGTDEQFF.

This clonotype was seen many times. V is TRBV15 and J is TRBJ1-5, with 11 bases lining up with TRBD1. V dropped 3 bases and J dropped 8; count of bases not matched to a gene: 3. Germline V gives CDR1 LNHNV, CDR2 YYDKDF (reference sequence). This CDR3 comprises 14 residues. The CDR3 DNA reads TGTGCCACCAGCAGGGACAGGGGGCAAGAGCCCCAGCATTTT. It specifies CATSRDRGQEPQHF.

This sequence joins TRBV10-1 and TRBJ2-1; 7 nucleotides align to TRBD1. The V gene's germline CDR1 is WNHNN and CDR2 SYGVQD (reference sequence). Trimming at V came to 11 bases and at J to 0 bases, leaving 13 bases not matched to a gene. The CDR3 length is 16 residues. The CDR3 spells CAAGPGTASSYNEQFF. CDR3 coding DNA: TGCGCCGCTGGACCCGGGACAGCCAGCTCCTACAATGAGCAGTTCTTC.

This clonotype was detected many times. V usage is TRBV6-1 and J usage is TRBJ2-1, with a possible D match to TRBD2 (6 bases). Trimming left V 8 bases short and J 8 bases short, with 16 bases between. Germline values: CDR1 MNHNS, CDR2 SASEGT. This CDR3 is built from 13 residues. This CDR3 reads CASALGPGDEQFF. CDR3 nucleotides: TGTGCCAGCGCCCTTGGGCCGGGGGATGAGCAGTTCTTC.

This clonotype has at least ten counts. The CDR3 region is CASSEPRGTSGSTDTQYF. Here the CDR3 DNA reads TGTGCCAGCAGTGAGCCCCGCGGGACTAGCGGGAGCACAGATACGCAGTATTTT. The chain employs TRBV28 and TRBJ2-3; TRBD2 aligns across 12 bases. The CDR3 runs 18 residues. Germline CDR1 and CDR2: MDHEN and SYDVKM. The V gene end was trimmed by 5 bases and the J gene end by 0 bases; junction bases not matched to a gene: 9.

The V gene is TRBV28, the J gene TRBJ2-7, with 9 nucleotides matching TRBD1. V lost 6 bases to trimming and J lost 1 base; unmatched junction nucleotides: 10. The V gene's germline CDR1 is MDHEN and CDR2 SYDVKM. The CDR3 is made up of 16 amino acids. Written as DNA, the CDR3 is TGTGCCAGCAGCCAGACAGGGGGGATAAAGTCCTACGAGCAGTACTTC. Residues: CASSQTGGIKSYEQYF.

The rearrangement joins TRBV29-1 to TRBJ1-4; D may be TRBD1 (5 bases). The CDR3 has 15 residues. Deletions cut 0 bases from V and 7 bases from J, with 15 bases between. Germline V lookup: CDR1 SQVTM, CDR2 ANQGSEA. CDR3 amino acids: CSVEDLTGIGEKLFF. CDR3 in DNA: TGCAGCGTTGAAGACCTCACAGGTATCGGTGAAAAACTGTTTTTT. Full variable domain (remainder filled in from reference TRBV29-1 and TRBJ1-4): SAVISQKPSRDICQRGTSLTIQCQVDSQVTMMFWYRQQPGQSLTLIATANQGSEATYESGFVIDKFPISRPNLTFSTLTVSNMSPEDSSIYLCSVEDLTGIGEKLFFGSGTQLSVL.

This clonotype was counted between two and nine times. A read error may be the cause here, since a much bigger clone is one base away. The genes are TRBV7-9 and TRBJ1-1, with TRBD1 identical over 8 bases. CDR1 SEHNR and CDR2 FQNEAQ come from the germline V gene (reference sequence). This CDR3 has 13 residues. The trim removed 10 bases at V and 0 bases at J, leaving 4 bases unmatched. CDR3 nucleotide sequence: TGTGCCACCAAGACAGGGGTGAACACTGAAGCTTTCTTT. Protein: CATKTGVNTEAFF.

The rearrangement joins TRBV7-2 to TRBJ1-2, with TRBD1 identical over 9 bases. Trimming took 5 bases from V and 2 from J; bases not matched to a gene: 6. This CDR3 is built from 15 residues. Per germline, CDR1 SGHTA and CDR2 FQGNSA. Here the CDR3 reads CASSLTGGANYGYTF. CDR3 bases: TGTGCCAGCAGCCTTACAGGGGGCGCGAACTATGGCTACACCTTC.

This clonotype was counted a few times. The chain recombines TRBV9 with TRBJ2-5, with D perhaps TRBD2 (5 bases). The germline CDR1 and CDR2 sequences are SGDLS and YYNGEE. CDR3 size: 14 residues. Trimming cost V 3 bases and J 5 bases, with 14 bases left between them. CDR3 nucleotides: TGTGCCAGCAGCGCTCCGCGGGCGATCGAGACCCAGTACTTC. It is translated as CASSAPRAIETQYF.

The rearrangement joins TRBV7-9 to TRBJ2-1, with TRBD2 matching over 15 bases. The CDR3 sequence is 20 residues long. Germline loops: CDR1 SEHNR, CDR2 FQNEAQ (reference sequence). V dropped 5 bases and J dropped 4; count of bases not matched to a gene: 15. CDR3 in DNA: TGTGCCAGCAGCCCATCCCAGCTCCAGGGGACTAGCGGGAGGTACAATGAGCAGTTCTTC. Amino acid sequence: CASSPSQLQGTSGRYNEQFF.

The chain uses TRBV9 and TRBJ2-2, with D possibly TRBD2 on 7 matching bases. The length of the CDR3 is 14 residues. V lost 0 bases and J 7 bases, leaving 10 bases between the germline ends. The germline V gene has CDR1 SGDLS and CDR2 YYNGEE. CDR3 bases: TGTGCCAGCAGCGTAGAGGGGGGGGACGGGGAGCTGTTTTTT. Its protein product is CASSVEGGDGELFF.

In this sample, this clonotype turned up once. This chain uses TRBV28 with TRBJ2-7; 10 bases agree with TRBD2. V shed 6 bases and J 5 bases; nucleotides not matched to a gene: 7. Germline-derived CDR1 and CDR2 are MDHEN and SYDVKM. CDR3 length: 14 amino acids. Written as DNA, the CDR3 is TGTGCCAGCAGCGCCCCTAGCGGGGGCGACGAGCAGTACTTC. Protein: CASSAPSGGDEQYF.

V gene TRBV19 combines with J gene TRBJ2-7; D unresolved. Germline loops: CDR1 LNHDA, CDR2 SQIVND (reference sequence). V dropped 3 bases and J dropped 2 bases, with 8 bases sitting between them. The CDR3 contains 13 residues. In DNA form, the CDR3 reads TGTGCCAGTAGTATCCAGCCGACCTACGAGCAGTACTTC. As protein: CASSIQPTYEQYF.